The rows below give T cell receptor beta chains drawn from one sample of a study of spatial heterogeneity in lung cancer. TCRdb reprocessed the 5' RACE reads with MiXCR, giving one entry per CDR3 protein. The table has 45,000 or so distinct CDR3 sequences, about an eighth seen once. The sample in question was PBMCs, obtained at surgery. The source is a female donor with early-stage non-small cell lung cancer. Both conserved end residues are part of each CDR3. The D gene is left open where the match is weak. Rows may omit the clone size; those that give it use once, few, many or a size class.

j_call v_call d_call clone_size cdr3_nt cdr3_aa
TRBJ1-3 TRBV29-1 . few TGCAGCGCTCTGACCGGGCAGGGTAGAAACACCATATATTTT CSALTGQGRNTIYF
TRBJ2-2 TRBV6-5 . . TGTGCCAGCAGTTACACCGGACATCAACACACCGGGGAGCTGTTTTTT CASSYTGHQHTGELFF
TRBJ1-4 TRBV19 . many TGTGCCAGTAGTTCTCTGACGGATAATGAAAAACTGTTTTTT CASSSLTDNEKLFF
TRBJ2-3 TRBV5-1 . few TGCGCCAGCAGCTACCGAGACCCGAGCACAGATACGCAGTATTTT CASSYRDPSTDTQYF
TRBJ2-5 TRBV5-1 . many TGCGCCAGCAGCTCACGGGGGTTCGGGGAGACCCAGTACTTC CASSSRGFGETQYF
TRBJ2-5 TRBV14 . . TGTGCCAGCAGCCAGGGATTGGGGACCCAGTACTTC CASSQGLGTQYF
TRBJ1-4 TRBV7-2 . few TGTGCCAGCAGCTTAAGGTCTCCTGCAACTAATGAAAAACTGTTTTTT CASSLRSPATNEKLFF
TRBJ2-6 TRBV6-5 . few TGTGCCAGCTCCCCTGGGGCCAACGTCCTGACTTTC CASSPGANVLTF
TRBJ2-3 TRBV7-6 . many TGTGCCAGCAGCCCGAATGGAGGGGCGGCAGATACGCAGTATTTT CASSPNGGAADTQYF
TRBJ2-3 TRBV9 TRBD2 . TGTGCCAGCAGCGTAGAGGCTAGCGGGGGGGCTGGGGATACGCAGTATTTT CASSVEASGGAGDTQYF
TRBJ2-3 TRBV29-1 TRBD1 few TGCAGCGTTGACTTGGACAGGGGGATAGATACGCAGTATTTT CSVDLDRGIDTQYF
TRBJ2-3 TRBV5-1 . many TGCGCCAGCAGCTTGGGTCACTCCACAGATACGCAGTATTTT CASSLGHSTDTQYF
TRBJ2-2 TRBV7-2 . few TGTGCCAGCAGCTCTACATGGGGTCCCGGGGAGCTGTTTTTT CASSSTWGPGELFF
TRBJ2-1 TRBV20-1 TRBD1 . TGCAGTGCCCGGGGGGACAGGGGCTACAATGAGCAGTTCTTC CSARGDRGYNEQFF
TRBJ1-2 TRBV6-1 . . TGTGCCAGCAGTGAAGGAGGAGGCTATGGCTACACCTTC CASSEGGGYGYTF
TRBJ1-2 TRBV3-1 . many TGTGCCAGCAGCCCCCAAGCTAACTATGGCTACACCTTC CASSPQANYGYTF